This TCR beta chain was sequenced during a study of vaccination and CD4 T cells after COVID-19. A note on this clonotype: Its specificity is not known.

Cultured CD4+ T cell DNA was sequenced using the Oncomine TCR Beta short-read assay. TCRdb reprocessed the PCR reads with MiXCR, giving one entry per CDR3 protein. The sample holds around 20,000 distinct CDR3 sequences; roughly 30% are singletons and the top ten take about 2.8%. As for time point: late sampling 161 to 241 days after vaccination in a few convalescent patients. Indicated treatment: approximately 10-day PBMC culture with coronavirus spike peptide pools or control peptides (ViraFEST assay). The CDR3 spans 22 residues. Trimming stripped 0 bases from V and 2 bases from J, with 28 bases between. Germline CDR1 MNHEY, CDR2 SVGAGI.

V is TRBV6-5 and J is TRBJ2-2, with D possibly being TRBD1 or TRBD2 (6 bases each). The input for sequencing was CD4+ T cells from blood, cultured in vitro, taken about 7 months after SARS-CoV-2 vaccination. This clonotype was sampled from a human donor who had recovered from COVID-19. CDR3 sequence (DNA): TGTGCCAGCAGTTACTCGAAAGGAAACAGGGTCGGGCTAGCGAGTAACACCGGGGAGCTGTTTTTT. It yields the protein CASSYSKGNRVGLASNTGELFF.